Listed here are 27 T cell receptor beta chains from one sample, sequenced in a study of cytomegalovirus exposure and HLA in healthy donors. The PCR contained 60 Vbeta and 13 Jbeta primers. Clones were read by immunoSEQ multiplex PCR, and TCRdb kept only the in-frame ones, dropping some. This sample has around 100,000 clones; under 80% occur once, and the top ten carry about 4%. Sequences were obtained from PBMCs. The source is a woman in her 40s in good health and CMV-seropositive.

This sequence joins TRBV7-9 and TRBJ1-1, with D perhaps TRBD1 (5 bases). V was clipped by 5 bases and J by 1 base, with 11 bases between them. The CDR3 totals 14 residues. Germline V gene data show CDR1 as SEHNR and CDR2 as FQNEAQ (reference sequence). CDR3 region: CASSEGGGNTEAFF. CDR3 nucleotides: TGTGCCAGCAGCGAGGGCGGGGGGAACACTGAAGCTTTCTTT.

This chain joins TRBV7-6 and TRBJ2-7; 8 bases fit TRBD1. The V gene's germline CDR1 is SGHVS and CDR2 FNYEAQ. The V gene end was trimmed by 5 bases and the J gene end by 1 base; junction bases not matched to a gene: 7. The CDR3 runs to 15 residues. CDR3 loop: CASSTSDRVSYEQYF. For the CDR3, the DNA is TGTGCCAGCAGCACCTCGGACAGGGTGTCCTACGAGCAGTACTTC.

The rearrangement uses TRBV19 and TRBJ1-3; weak D call: TRBD1 (6 bases). The V gene lost 4 bases and the J gene lost 6 bases, with 13 bases spanning the gap. CDR3 length: 14 residues. CDR1 is LNHDA, CDR2 SQIVND, per germline (reference sequence). The CDR3 bases are TGTGCCAGTAGTACGACAGGCACTTCAAACACCATATATTTT. Translated, it gives CASSTTGTSNTIYF.

This chain joins TRBV7-9 and TRBJ1-1; 7 nucleotides align to TRBD1. There are 12 residues in the CDR3. V lost 5 bases to trimming and J lost 7 bases; unmatched junction nucleotides: 4. The germline V gene has CDR1 SEHNR and CDR2 FQNEAQ (reference sequence). The DNA for the CDR3 is TGTGCCAGCAGCAAGGGACAGAATGAAGCTTTCTTT. It is translated as CASSKGQNEAFF.

This clone appeared once. The J gene is TRBJ1-1, the V gene TRBV9; tentative D call: TRBD1 (6 bases). The germline CDR1 and CDR2 sequences are SGDLS and YYNGEE. V lost 3 bases and J 2 bases, leaving 17 bases between the germline ends. CDR3 size: 16 residues. The CDR3 nucleotides read TGTGCCAGCAGCGGACCGAAGACAGGCGCCAACACTGAAGCTTTCTTT. Its translation: CASSGPKTGANTEAFF.

This clone has more than one count but fewer than ten. The CDR3 DNA is TGTGCCAGCTCAGGGGGACTCCAGGAAAAACTGTTTTTT. It translates to CASSGGLQEKLFF. This rearrangement joins TRBV18 to TRBJ1-4, with D tentatively TRBD1 (5 bases). Germline V gene sequence: CDR1 KGHSH, CDR2 LQKENI. CDR3 length: 13 amino acids. The V end was cut by 5 bases, the J end by 8 bases, with 12 bases between.

This clone appeared a few times. Additional DNA sequences in this sample encode the identical CDR3. V gene TRBV2 combines with J gene TRBJ1-2; tentatively, D is TRBD1 (5 bases). CDR1 and CDR2 (germline): SNHLY, FYNNEI. V lost 2 bases and J lost 5, with 15 bases in between. This CDR3 has 15 residues. The CDR3, as DNA: TGTGCCAGCAGTGAATCCCGGGGGTTTTGGTATGGCTACACCTTC. As protein: CASSESRGFWYGYTF.

The chain uses TRBV4-2 and TRBJ2-2, with D perhaps matching TRBD2 (6 bases). CDR1 LGHNA and CDR2 YNFKEQ come from the germline V gene. V dropped 7 bases and J dropped 7 bases, with 16 bases sitting between them. The CDR3 runs to 14 residues. The CDR3 loop is CASIVAGWSGELFF. The CDR3 nucleotides are TGTGCCAGCATAGTCGCGGGATGGAGCGGGGAGCTGTTTTTT.

The J gene is TRBJ2-5, the V gene TRBV14; D unclear. The V and J ends lost 1 base and 10 bases respectively, with 13 bases between them. This CDR3 region has 13 residues. Looked up from germline, CDR1 is SGHDN and CDR2 is FVKESK. CDR3: CASSQVVSGNQYF. The CDR3 DNA reads TGTGCCAGCAGCCAAGTGGTCTCAGGAAACCAGTACTTC.

The chain joins TRBV5-1 to TRBJ2-5; 9 positions match TRBD1. Trimming cost V 1 base and J 5 bases; bases outside gene matches: 9. The CDR3 runs to 16 residues. The germline V gene encodes CDR1 SGHRS and CDR2 YFSETQ. DNA for the CDR3: TGCGCCAGCAGCTTGAGTGGTGACAGGGGGATCGAGACCCAGTACTTC. This codes for CASSLSGDRGIETQYF.

The J gene is TRBJ2-1, the V gene TRBV29-1, with 8 bases lining up with TRBD2. V lost 6 bases to trimming and J lost 3 bases; unmatched junction nucleotides: 1. The germline gives CDR1 SQVTM, CDR2 ANQGSEA. CDR3 length equals 12 residues. This CDR3 reads CSVGTSYNEQFF. CDR3 nucleotides: TGCAGCGTAGGGACTAGCTACAATGAGCAGTTCTTC.

The J gene is TRBJ2-3, the V gene TRBV30; 7 bases align to TRBD1. The V gene end was trimmed by 4 bases and the J gene end by 0 bases; junction bases not matched to a gene: 4. The CDR3 spans 14 residues. Germline CDR1 reads GTSNPN; CDR2 reads SVGIG (reference sequence). Written as DNA, the CDR3 is TGTGCCTGGACCGGGACAGCTAGCACAGATACGCAGTATTTT. Its translation is CAWTGTASTDTQYF. The whole variable domain, remainder taken from reference TRBV30 and TRBJ2-3, is SQTIHQWPATLVQPVGSPLSLECTVEGTSNPNLYWYRQAAGRGLQLLFYSVGIGQISSEVPQNLSASRPQDRQFILSSKKLLLSDSGFYLCAWTGTASTDTQYFGPGTRLTVL.

The chain uses TRBV5-6 and TRBJ2-3; D is uncertain. The CDR3 length is 13 residues. The V gene's germline CDR1 is SGHDT and CDR2 YYEEEE. V was shortened by 0 bases and J by 3 bases, with 5 bases between the two germline ends. The CDR3 bases are TGTGCCAGCAGCTTGGACTGGACAGATACGCAGTATTTT. It translates to CASSLDWTDTQYF.

The J gene is TRBJ1-2, the V gene TRBV19; a possible D gene is TRBD1 (5 bases). V lost 5 bases and J lost 4, with 8 bases in between. The germline gives CDR1 LNHDA, CDR2 SQIVND (reference sequence). The CDR3 sequence is 12 residues long. The CDR3 bases are TGTGCCAGTAGTGGGACTGTCTATGGCTACACCTTC. It yields the protein CASSGTVYGYTF. Drawing the rest from reference TRBV19 and TRBJ1-2, the complete variable domain is DGGITQSPKYLFRKEGQNVTLSCEQNLNHDAMYWYRQDPGQGLRLIYYSQIVNDFQKGDIAEGYSVSREKKESFPLTVTSAQKNPTAFYLCASSGTVYGYTFGSGTRLTVV.

This chain joins TRBV7-3 and TRBJ2-1; the D gene is possibly TRBD2 (6 bases). From germline, CDR1 is SGHTA and CDR2 FQGTGA. Deletions cut 5 bases from V and 8 bases from J, with 13 bases between. This CDR3 is 13 amino acids long. The CDR3 DNA reads TGTGCCAGCAGCCCAGAGGCTAGCGATGAGCAGTTCTTC. Translated, it gives CASSPEASDEQFF.

V is TRBV4-1 and J is TRBJ2-3; TRBD2 is a possible D gene (5 bases). The germline V gene has CDR1 MGHRA and CDR2 YSYEKL. The CDR3 has 15 residues. V was pared by 1 base and J by 1 base, with 9 bases between. In DNA form, the CDR3 reads TGCGCCAGCAGCCAAGTCCTCGGGGGCACAGATACGCAGTATTTT. Residues: CASSQVLGGTDTQYF.

The chain couples TRBV2 to TRBJ2-7; the match to TRBD1 covers 10 bases. The CDR3 runs 15 residues. Germline V gives CDR1 SNHLY, CDR2 FYNNEI. Trimming removed 4 bases from V and 1 base from J; junction bases left unmatched: 4. In DNA, the CDR3 is TGTGCCAGCAGTGCCTGGACAGGGGGGTCCTACGAGCAGTACTTC. Translating it yields CASSAWTGGSYEQYF.

A remark on this clone: The junction departs from the called germline gene at one end, perhaps through a read error. CDR3 region: CASSLAGGLNTEAFF. CDR3 nucleotides: TGTGCCAGCAGCCTAGCAGGGGGCTTGAACACTGAAGCTTTCTTT. The chain is built from TRBV7-6 and TRBJ1-1, with 8 nucleotides matching TRBD1. The CDR3 spans 15 residues. The V gene's germline CDR1 is SGHVS and CDR2 FNYEAQ.

The chain has TRBV10-1 and TRBJ1-2; perhaps TRBD1 as D (6 bases). This CDR3 is built from 14 residues. V lost 6 bases, J lost 3 bases, and 14 bases lay in between. Germline values: CDR1 WNHNN, CDR2 SYGVQD (reference sequence). This CDR3 is CASSFWGPDYGYTF. CDR3 DNA: TGCGCCAGCAGCTTCTGGGGGCCTGACTATGGCTACACCTTC.

CDR3 sequence (DNA): TGCGCCAGCAGCTTGGCTAGCGGGGGGGTAGATACGCAGTATTTT. Its translation is CASSLASGGVDTQYF. The rearrangement links TRBV5-1 to TRBJ2-3; 12 bases are shared with TRBD2. After removal of 0 bases from V and 5 bases from J, the junction contained 1 base not matched to a gene. This CDR3 contains 15 residues. The germline V gene has CDR1 SGHRS and CDR2 YFSETQ.

The V call is TRBV7-9, the J call TRBJ2-1, with TRBD2 as a possible D gene (6 bases). CDR1 and CDR2 from the germline V gene are SEHNR and FQNEAQ (reference sequence). Trimming pared 8 bases from V and 2 bases from J, leaving 10 bases between. This CDR3 spans 13 amino acids. The CDR3 here is CASGGFAYNEQFF. The CDR3 nucleotides read TGTGCCAGCGGGGGGTTCGCCTACAATGAGCAGTTCTTC.

This clone was counted between two and nine times. The chain is built from TRBV4-3 and TRBJ2-7; TRBD1 might be the D (5 bases). The CDR3 spans 15 residues. Trimming pared 1 base from V and 2 bases from J, leaving 12 bases between. From germline, CDR1 is LGHNA and CDR2 YSLEER. The chain's CDR3 is CASSQAWQGTYEQYF. DNA for the CDR3: TGCGCCAGCAGCCAAGCATGGCAGGGAACCTACGAGCAGTACTTC.

This clone was seen just once. The rearrangement links TRBV11-3 to TRBJ1-5; tentatively, D is TRBD1 (5 bases). Trimming removed 9 bases from V and 0 bases from J, with 24 bases in between. Germline V CDR1 and CDR2: SGHNT, YENEEA. The CDR3 consists of 18 residues. The CDR3 DNA reads as TGTGCCAGAGTTCGACACCGCCAACAGGAGGGTAGCAATCAGCCCCAGCATTTT. Translation gives CARVRHRQQEGSNQPQHF. Supplemented by reference TRBV11-3 and TRBJ1-5, the full variable domain reads EAGVVQSPRYKIIEKKQPVAFWCNPISGHNTLYWYLQNLGQGPELLIRYENEEAVDDSQLPKDRFSAERLKGVDSTLKIQPAELGDSAVYLCARVRHRQQEGSNQPQHFGDGTRLSIL.

The chain joins TRBV18 to TRBJ2-7; 9 bases fit TRBD1. With V trimmed by 2 bases and J by 1 base, 0 bases remained unmatched. The CDR3 loop spans 14 amino acids. Germline V gene sequence: CDR1 KGHSH, CDR2 LQKENI. The CDR3 sequence is CASSPGTGSYEQYF. In DNA form, the CDR3 reads TGTGCCAGCTCACCAGGGACAGGGTCCTACGAGCAGTACTTC.

The J gene is TRBJ2-1, the V gene TRBV6-5, with D unresolved. Germline assignment: CDR1 MNHEY and CDR2 SVGAGI. The CDR3 contains 11 residues. Trimming shortened V by 6 bases and J by 5 bases, and 5 bases separated the two germline ends. In nucleotides, the CDR3 is TGTGCCAGCAGGCGTCACAATGAGCAGTTCTTC. Translated, it gives CASRRHNEQFF.

The V gene is TRBV7-2, the J gene TRBJ2-3; possibly TRBD2 for D (6 bases). The V end was cut by 5 bases, the J end by 4 bases, with 19 bases between. Germline CDR1 reads SGHTA; CDR2 reads FQGNSA. This CDR3 comprises 16 residues. Here the CDR3 reads CASSTRTTAAPDTQYF. Written as DNA, the CDR3 is TGTGCCAGCAGCACCCGGACTACTGCTGCACCAGATACGCAGTATTTT.

This clone was detected a few times. The gene calls are TRBV18 and TRBJ1-3, with a possible D match to TRBD1 (6 bases). Trimming removed 2 bases from V and 0 bases from J, with 17 bases in between. Germline V lookup: CDR1 KGHSH, CDR2 LQKENI. The CDR3 runs 18 residues. CDR3 coding DNA: TGTGCCAGCTCACCAATCGGGACACCTCAAGGCTCTGGAAACACCATATATTTT. As protein: CASSPIGTPQGSGNTIYF.